Detailed here is one TCR beta chain. Antigen unknown. This CDR3 comprises 18 residues. V dropped 3 bases and J dropped 0; count of bases not matched to a gene: 7. The V gene's germline CDR1 is MNHNS and CDR2 SASEGT. The data were obtained in a study of cytomegalovirus exposure and HLA in healthy donors. The study, taken as a whole, reports: Analysis performed later found about 17,000 TCR beta sequences associated with HLA alleles at 0.05 false discovery rate. Cytomegalovirus status was reportedly diagnosed by the classifier with high specificity and sensitivity.

PCR used 60 Vbeta primers and 13 Jbeta primers. Only in-frame clones appear in the TCRdb table, and some are missing; sequencing was by immunoSEQ multiplex PCR. The sample shows around 150,000 clones, about three quarters of them seen only once. The chain combines TRBV6-1 with TRBJ2-2, with 10 bases matching TRBD2. The sequence came from a woman in her 30s in good health and CMV-seronegative. The sequenced sample was PBMCs. The CDR3 nucleotides are TGTGCCAGCAGTGACGGCTGGAGCGGGGGGGCGAACACCGGGGAGCTGTTTTTT. It yields the protein CASSDGWSGGANTGELFF.